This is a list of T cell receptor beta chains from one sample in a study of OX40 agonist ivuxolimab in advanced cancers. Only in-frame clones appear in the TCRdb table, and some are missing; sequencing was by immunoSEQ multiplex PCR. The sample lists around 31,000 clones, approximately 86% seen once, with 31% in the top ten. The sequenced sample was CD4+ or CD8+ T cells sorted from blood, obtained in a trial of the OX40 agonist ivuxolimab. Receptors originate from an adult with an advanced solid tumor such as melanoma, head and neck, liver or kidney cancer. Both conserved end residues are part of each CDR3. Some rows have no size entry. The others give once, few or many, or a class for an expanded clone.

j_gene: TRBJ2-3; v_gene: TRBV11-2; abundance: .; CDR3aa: CASTLRRGTDTQYF
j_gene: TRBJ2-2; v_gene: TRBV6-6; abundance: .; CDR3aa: CASSYSPPYGELFF
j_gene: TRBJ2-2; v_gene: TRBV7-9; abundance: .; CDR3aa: CASSFLGTLNTGELFF
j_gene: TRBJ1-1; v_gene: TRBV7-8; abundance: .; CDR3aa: CASSRQGNTEAFF
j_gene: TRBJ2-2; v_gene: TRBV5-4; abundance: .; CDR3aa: CASSLRSKGHTGELFF
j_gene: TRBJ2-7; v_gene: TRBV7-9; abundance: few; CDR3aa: CASSLARTSGGSPRYEQYF
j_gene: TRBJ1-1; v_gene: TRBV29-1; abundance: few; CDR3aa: CSVAAGNTEAFF
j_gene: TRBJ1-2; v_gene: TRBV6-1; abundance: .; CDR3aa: CASSETSEGYGYTF
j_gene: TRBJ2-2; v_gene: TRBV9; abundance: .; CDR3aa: CASSIETGRDTGELFF
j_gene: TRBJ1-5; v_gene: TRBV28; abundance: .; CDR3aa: CASSLNSRQPQHF
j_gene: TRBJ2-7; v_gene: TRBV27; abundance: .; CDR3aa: CASSLTSAYEQYF
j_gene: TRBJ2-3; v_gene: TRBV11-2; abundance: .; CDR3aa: CASSLDPRGSTDTQYF
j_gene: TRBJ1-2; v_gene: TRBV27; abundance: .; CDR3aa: CASRRGAWGYTF
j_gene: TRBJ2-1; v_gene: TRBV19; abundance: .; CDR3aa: CASTISSRSAYNEQFF
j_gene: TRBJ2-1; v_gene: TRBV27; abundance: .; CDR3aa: CASSYGRTGSYNEQFF
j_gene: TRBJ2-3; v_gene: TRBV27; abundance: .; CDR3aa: CASSSTARGTDTQYF
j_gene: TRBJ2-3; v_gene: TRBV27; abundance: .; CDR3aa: CASSPLDSPSTDTQYF
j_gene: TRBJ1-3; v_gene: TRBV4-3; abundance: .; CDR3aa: CASSPRTGRFGNTIYF
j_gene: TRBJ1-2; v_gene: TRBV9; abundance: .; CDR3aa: CASSVPSTGGSYGYTF
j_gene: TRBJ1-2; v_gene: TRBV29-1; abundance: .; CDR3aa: CSVGGDGYGYTF
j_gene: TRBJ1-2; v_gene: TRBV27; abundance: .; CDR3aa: CASSLEGTGGAYGYTF
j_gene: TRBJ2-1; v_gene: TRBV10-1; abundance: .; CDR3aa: CASSSTSGRSYNEQFF
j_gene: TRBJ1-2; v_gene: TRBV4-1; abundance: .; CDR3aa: CASSPEGGFGDYGYTF
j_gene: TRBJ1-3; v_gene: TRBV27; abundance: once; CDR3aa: CASSLSGLGNTIYF
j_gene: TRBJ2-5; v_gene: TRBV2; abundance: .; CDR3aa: CASMGTGPRETQYF
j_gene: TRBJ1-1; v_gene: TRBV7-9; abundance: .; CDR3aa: CASSPPWVNTEAFF